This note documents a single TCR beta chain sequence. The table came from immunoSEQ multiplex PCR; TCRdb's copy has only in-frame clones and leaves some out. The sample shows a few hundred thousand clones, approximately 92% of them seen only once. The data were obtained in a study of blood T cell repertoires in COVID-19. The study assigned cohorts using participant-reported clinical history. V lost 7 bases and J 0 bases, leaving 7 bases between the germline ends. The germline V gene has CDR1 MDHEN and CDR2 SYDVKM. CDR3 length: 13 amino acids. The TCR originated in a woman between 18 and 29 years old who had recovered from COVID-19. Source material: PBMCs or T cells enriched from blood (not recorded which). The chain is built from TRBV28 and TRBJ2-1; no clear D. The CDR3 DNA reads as TGTGCCAGCACACGTAGCTCCTACAATGAGCAGTTCTTC. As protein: CASTRSSYNEQFF.